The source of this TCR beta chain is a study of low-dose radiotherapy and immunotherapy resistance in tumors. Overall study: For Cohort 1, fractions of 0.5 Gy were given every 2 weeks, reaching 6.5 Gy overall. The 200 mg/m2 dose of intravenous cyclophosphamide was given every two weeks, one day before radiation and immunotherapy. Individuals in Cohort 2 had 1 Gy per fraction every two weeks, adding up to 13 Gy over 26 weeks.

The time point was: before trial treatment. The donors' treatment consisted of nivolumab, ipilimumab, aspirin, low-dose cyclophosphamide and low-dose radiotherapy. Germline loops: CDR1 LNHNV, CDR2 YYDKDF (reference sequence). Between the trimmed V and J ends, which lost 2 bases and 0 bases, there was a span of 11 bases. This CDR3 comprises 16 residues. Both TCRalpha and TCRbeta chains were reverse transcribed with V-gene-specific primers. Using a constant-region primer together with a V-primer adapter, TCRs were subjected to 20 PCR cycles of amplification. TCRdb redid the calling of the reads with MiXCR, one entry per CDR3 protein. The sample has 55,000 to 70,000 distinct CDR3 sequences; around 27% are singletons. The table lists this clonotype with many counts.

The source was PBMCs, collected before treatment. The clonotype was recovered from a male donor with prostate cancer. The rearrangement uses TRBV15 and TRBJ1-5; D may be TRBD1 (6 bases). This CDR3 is CATSRTGLYSNQPQHF. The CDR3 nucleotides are TGTGCCACCAGCAGAACAGGGCTTTATAGCAATCAGCCCCAGCATTTT.